These 27 T cell receptor beta chains share one sample of origin, sequenced in a study of T cell repertoires in cytomegalovirus infection. MiXCR, run by TCRdb on the reads, gives a single entry per CDR3 protein. The repertoire holds about 220,000 distinct CDR3 sequences, with approximately 40% as singletons. No antigen has been assigned to these receptors. Sequenced material: CD8+ T cells from cultured PBMCs, taken from culture after CMV antigen stimulation. The receptors here all came from a human donor in good health (CMV status not recorded). Some clones in this sample may be carry-over from other donors' samples.

This clonotype was recorded many times. CDR3 nucleotides: TGTGCCAGCAGTTGGGGTCTAGCGGAGGGGTACAATGAGCAGTTCTTC. Translated, it gives CASSWGLAEGYNEQFF. V and J are TRBV7-2 and TRBJ2-1; 7 bases agree with TRBD2. The CDR3 is 16 amino acids. Germline CDR1 SGHTA, CDR2 FQGNSA. The J segment lost 4 bases and the V segment lost 6 bases, leaving 12 bases of the junction unmatched.

V gene TRBV7-6 combines with J gene TRBJ1-1; D gene uncertain. Germline V gene data show CDR1 as SGHVS and CDR2 as FNYEAQ. The CDR3 extends over 15 amino acids. Trimming left V 6 bases short and J 1 base short, with 15 bases between. The CDR3 nucleotides are TGTGCCAGCAGTGAGACCGCTGGGAGGAACACTGAAGCTTTCTTT. This translates into CASSETAGRNTEAFF.

In this sample, this clonotype turned up many times. The J gene is TRBJ1-5, the V gene TRBV7-8; D call uncertain. CDR1 is SGHVS, CDR2 FQNEAQ, per germline. Trimming removed 7 bases at V and 4 bases at J, with 14 bases between. CDR3 length: 14 amino acids. CDR3: CASTPDKGNQPQHF. The CDR3, as DNA: TGTGCCAGCACGCCCGATAAAGGGAATCAGCCCCAGCATTTT.

V is TRBV27 and J is TRBJ2-7, with D possibly matching TRBD1 (6 bases). Per germline, CDR1 MNHEY and CDR2 SMNVEV (reference sequence). The CDR3 sequence is 13 residues long. The V gene lost 3 bases and the J gene lost 4 bases, with 10 bases spanning the gap. The CDR3 DNA reads TGTGCCAGCAGTTTGGGGGCCAGATACGAGCAGTACTTC. Its protein is CASSLGARYEQYF.

The rearrangement joins TRBV4-1 to TRBJ2-5; 11 nucleotides align to TRBD2. The CDR3 consists of 18 residues. The V and J ends lost 1 base and 4 bases, in that order; junction bases with no gene match: 11. Germline V gene sequence: CDR1 MGHRA, CDR2 YSYEKL. The CDR3 region has the DNA TGCGCCAGCAGCCAAGGAGTCGTCGGTAGCGGGAGGGGAGAGACCCAGTACTTC. Residues: CASSQGVVGSGRGETQYF.

The gene calls are TRBV6-1 and TRBJ2-5, with 11 bases lining up with TRBD2. Germline V CDR1 and CDR2: MNHNS, SASEGT. The CDR3 spans 16 residues. J gave up 5 bases and V 5 bases, and 10 bases lay outside the gene matches. The CDR3 reads CASSLYLAGGRETQYF. CDR3 DNA: TGTGCCAGCAGTCTCTACCTAGCGGGGGGACGGGAGACCCAGTACTTC.

This clonotype showed up just a few times. V and J are TRBV4-1 and TRBJ1-1; D gene unclear. The CDR3 runs to 15 residues. V was cut by 5 bases and J by 1 base, with 14 bases left in between. The germline gives CDR1 MGHRA, CDR2 YSYEKL. CDR3 DNA sequence: TGCGCCAGCAGCTACCGTGGGCGTCGGAACACTGAAGCTTTCTTT. Translation gives CASSYRGRRNTEAFF.

This clonotype showed up just a few times. The chain links TRBV7-6 to TRBJ1-1; TRBD1 aligns across 9 bases. The CDR3 is 13 amino acids. CDR1 SGHVS and CDR2 FNYEAQ come from the germline V gene. The ends lost 5 bases at V and 5 bases at J; junction bases unmatched: 3. CDR3 DNA sequence: TGTGCCAGCAGCATGGACAGGGGAACTGAAGCTTTCTTT. Residues: CASSMDRGTEAFF.

The chain uses TRBV18 and TRBJ1-4; D gene unclear. The CDR3 loop spans 15 amino acids. The germline V and J ends were trimmed by 0 bases and 8 bases, with 13 bases remaining between them. The germline CDR1 and CDR2 sequences are KGHSH and LQKENI. Here the CDR3 reads CASSPPPQRFEKLFF. The CDR3 DNA reads as TGTGCCAGCTCACCACCCCCACAGAGATTCGAAAAACTGTTTTTT. Full variable domain (rest looked up from reference TRBV18 and TRBJ1-4): NAGVMQNPRHLVRRRGQEARLRCSPMKGHSHVYWYRQLPEEGLKFMVYLQKENIIDESGMPKERFSAEFPKEGPSILRIQQVVRGDSAAYFCASSPPPQRFEKLFFGSGTQLSVL.

In its sample, this clonotype was seen once. The rearrangement uses TRBV15 and TRBJ2-1; the D gene is possibly TRBD2 (5 bases). Germline V gene data show CDR1 as LNHNV and CDR2 as YYDKDF (reference sequence). The CDR3 runs 14 residues. The ends were cut back, 1 base at V and 2 bases at J, with 6 bases in the middle. In DNA form, the CDR3 reads TGTGCCACCAGCAGAGCGGGAACCTACAATGAGCAGTTCTTC. This translates into CATSRAGTYNEQFF.

The V call is TRBV7-9, the J call TRBJ2-1, with 7 bases matching TRBD1. V lost 6 bases to trimming and J lost 5 bases; unmatched junction nucleotides: 13. CDR1 and CDR2 from the germline V gene are SEHNR and FQNEAQ (reference sequence). CDR3 length equals 16 residues. The CDR3 DNA reads as TGTGCCAGCAGGCCTTACAGGGGCCTGTCGGACAATGAGCAGTTCTTC. Its translation is CASRPYRGLSDNEQFF. Full variable domain (missing parts from reference TRBV7-9 and TRBJ2-1): DTGVSQNPRHKITKRGQNVTFRCDPISEHNRLYWYRQTLGQGPEFLTYFQNEAQLEKSRLLSDRFSAERPKGSFSTLEIQRTEQGDSAMYLCASRPYRGLSDNEQFFGPGTRLTVL.

The V gene is TRBV15, the J gene TRBJ1-5; 7 bases line up with TRBD1. In germline, CDR1 is LNHNV, CDR2 YYDKDF (reference sequence). This CDR3 comprises 14 residues. The V and J ends lost 8 bases and 4 bases, in that order; junction bases with no gene match: 8. The CDR3 DNA follows: TGTGCCACCGACGCAGGGGGGGTTAATCAGCCCCAGCATTTT. Encoded protein: CATDAGGVNQPQHF.

The chain couples TRBV27 to TRBJ2-1; TRBD1 matches 7 bases. CDR1 MNHEY and CDR2 SMNVEV come from the germline V gene (reference sequence). V shed 6 bases, J shed 1 base, and the junction held 3 bases outside the gene matches. The CDR3 runs to 14 residues. In DNA form, the CDR3 reads TGTGCCAGCAGAGACAGGGTTTCCTACAATGAGCAGTTCTTC. Protein product: CASRDRVSYNEQFF.

The V and J genes are TRBV7-8 and TRBJ2-7; 10 nucleotides line up with TRBD1. The CDR3 loop spans 15 amino acids. Germline-derived CDR1 and CDR2 are SGHVS and FQNEAQ. V lost 5 bases, J lost 7 bases, and 11 bases stayed unmatched. Here the CDR3 reads CASSVGGTGVEEQYF. CDR3 sequence (DNA): TGTGCCAGCAGCGTAGGGGGGACAGGGGTTGAAGAGCAGTACTTC.

The gene calls are TRBV6-8 and TRBJ2-5; 9 bases agree with TRBD2. The ends lost 7 bases at V and 6 bases at J; junction bases unmatched: 9. The CDR3 contains 14 residues. In germline, CDR1 is MNHGY, CDR2 SAAAGT. The CDR3 nucleotides read TGTGCCAGCAAGGGTAGCGGGAGCTGGCAGACCCAGTACTTC. Its translation: CASKGSGSWQTQYF.

The chain carries TRBV19 and TRBJ2-5, with D possibly called TRBD1 or TRBD2 (5 bases each). In germline, CDR1 is LNHDA, CDR2 SQIVND (reference sequence). The CDR3 has 17 amino acids. V lost 3 bases and J 3 bases, leaving 20 bases between the germline ends. The CDR3 sequence: CASSIGPHAGTKETQYF. CDR3 sequence (DNA): TGTGCCAGTAGTATCGGACCCCACGCCGGGACCAAAGAGACCCAGTACTTC.

The table lists this clonotype with a few counts. The chain is built from TRBV7-9 and TRBJ2-7; tentatively, D is TRBD1 (7 bases). The CDR3 covers 15 residues. The germline V gene encodes CDR1 SEHNR and CDR2 FQNEAQ (reference sequence). V shed 2 bases and J shed 2 bases, with 13 bases lying between them. CDR3 region: CASSLSGGFAYEQYF. CDR3 coding DNA: TGTGCCAGCAGCTTATCAGGGGGGTTCGCCTACGAGCAGTACTTC.

The V and J genes are TRBV6-5 and TRBJ2-5; 7 bases line up with TRBD2. In germline, CDR1 is MNHEY, CDR2 SVGAGI. The CDR3 covers 15 residues. The V segment lost 0 bases and the J segment 5 bases; nucleotides outside the gene matches: 6. The CDR3 nucleotides are TGTGCCAGCAGTTACTCAGGACTAGTATGGGAGACCCAGTACTTC. Translated: CASSYSGLVWETQYF.

This clonotype was seen a handful of times. The rearrangement links TRBV12-3 or TRBV12-4 to TRBJ2-7; TRBD2 agrees at 8 bases. CDR3 length: 15 amino acids. Trimming at V came to 7 bases and at J to 0 bases, leaving 8 bases not matched to a gene. The CDR3 DNA sequence: TGTGCCAGCACGTTGATAGCGGGGAGCTCCTACGAGCAGTACTTC. This gives the protein CASTLIAGSSYEQYF.

The rearrangement links TRBV6-8 to TRBJ2-7; D remains ambiguous. The CDR3 loop spans 14 amino acids. Germline V gene sequence: CDR1 MNHGY, CDR2 SAAAGT. Trimming removed 5 bases from V and 0 bases from J, with 11 bases in between. The CDR3 spells CASSPISTSYEQYF. CDR3 nucleotides: TGTGCCAGCAGTCCGATCTCGACCTCCTACGAGCAGTACTTC.

The CDR3 DNA sequence: TGCAGTGCTAGAGACCCCAGTAAAGACAGGGCCTACGAGCAGTACTTC. It codes for CSARDPSKDRAYEQYF. V usage is TRBV20-1 and J usage is TRBJ2-7; 7 bases match TRBD1. The CDR3 runs to 16 residues. Looked up from germline, CDR1 is DFQATT and CDR2 is SNEGSKA (reference sequence). V was pared by 0 bases and J by 2 bases, with 10 bases of the junction left unmatched.

The genes are TRBV29-1 and TRBJ2-1; TRBD2 agrees at 14 bases. This CDR3 has 16 residues. CDR1 and CDR2 (germline): SQVTM, ANQGSEA. The V and J ends lost 1 base and 7 bases, in that order; junction bases with no gene match: 6. As DNA, the CDR3 is TGCAGCGTTGAAGCCTGGACTAGCGGGAGGATTAATGAGCAGTTCTTC. Residues: CSVEAWTSGRINEQFF.

The CDR3, as DNA: TGTGCCAGCAGCCCTGAGGTCGGGACCGGGGAGCTGTTTTTT. Amino acid sequence: CASSPEVGTGELFF. This chain connects TRBV7-3 to TRBJ2-2; D is undetermined. The V end was cut by 5 bases, the J end by 5 bases, with 12 bases between. There are 14 residues in the CDR3. The germline V gene has CDR1 SGHTA and CDR2 FQGTGA. The full variable domain, rest sourced from reference TRBV7-3 and TRBJ2-2, is GAGVSQTPSNKVTEKGKYVELRCDPISGHTALYWYRQSLGQGPEFLIYFQGTGAADDSGLPNDRFFAVRPEGSVSTLKIQRTERGDSAVYLCASSPEVGTGELFFGEGSRLTVL.

The sample holds a few counts of this clonotype. The genes are TRBV7-6 and TRBJ1-2, with TRBD1 as a possible D gene (5 bases). Germline values: CDR1 SGHVS, CDR2 FNYEAQ. Trimming took off 5 bases at V and 8 bases at J, with 24 bases between the two ends. The CDR3 covers 16 residues. CDR3 residues: CASSPAWGPEYIGYTF. The DNA for the CDR3 is TGTGCCAGCAGCCCGGCCTGGGGCCCTGAGTATATAGGCTACACCTTC.

A few counts support this clonotype. This chain uses TRBV10-3 with TRBJ2-2; TRBD2 is a possible D gene (6 bases). V lost 7 bases to trimming and J lost 1 base, with 10 bases between them. The CDR3 length is 14 residues. Germline-derived CDR1 and CDR2 are ENHRY and SYGVKD. The CDR3 bases are TGTGCCATCACCCCGCGGGGGAACACCGGGGAGCTGTTTTTT. It codes for CAITPRGNTGELFF.

This clonotype has a handful of counts. J is TRBJ1-3 and V is TRBV7-4, with D possibly matching TRBD1 (5 bases). The germline CDR1 and CDR2 sequences are SGHVT and SQSDAQ. The CDR3 consists of 17 residues. The V end lost 1 base, the J end lost 0 bases, and 13 bases lay between the germline ends. The CDR3 sequence: CASSLVDSFFSGNTIYF. The CDR3 nucleotides read TGTGCCAGCAGCTTAGTTGACAGCTTTTTCTCTGGAAACACCATATATTTT.

This clonotype was seen repeatedly, ten times or more. V gene TRBV27 combines with J gene TRBJ2-3, with D possibly TRBD2 on 5 matching bases. Germline V CDR1 and CDR2: MNHEY, SMNVEV (reference sequence). The V gene lost 6 bases and the J gene lost 0 bases, with 16 bases spanning the gap. The CDR3 has 16 amino acids. DNA for the CDR3: TGTGCCAGCAGCCCTTTGGGTGGGGAGAGCACAGATACGCAGTATTTT. Protein: CASSPLGGESTDTQYF.